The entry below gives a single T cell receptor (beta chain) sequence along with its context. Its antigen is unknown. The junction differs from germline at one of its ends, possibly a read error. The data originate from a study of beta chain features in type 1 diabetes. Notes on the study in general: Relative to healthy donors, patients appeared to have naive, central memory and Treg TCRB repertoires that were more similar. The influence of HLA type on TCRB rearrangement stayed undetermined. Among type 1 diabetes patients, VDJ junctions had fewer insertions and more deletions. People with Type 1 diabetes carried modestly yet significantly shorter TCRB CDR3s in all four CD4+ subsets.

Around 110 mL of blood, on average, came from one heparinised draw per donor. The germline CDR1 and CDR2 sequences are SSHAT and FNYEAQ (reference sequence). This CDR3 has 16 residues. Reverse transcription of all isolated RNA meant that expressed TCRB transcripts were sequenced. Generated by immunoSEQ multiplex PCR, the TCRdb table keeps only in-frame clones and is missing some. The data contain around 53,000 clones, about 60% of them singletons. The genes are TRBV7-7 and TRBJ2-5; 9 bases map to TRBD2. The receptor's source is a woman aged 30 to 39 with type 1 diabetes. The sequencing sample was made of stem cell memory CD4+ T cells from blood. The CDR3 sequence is CASSPQLAGAEETQYF. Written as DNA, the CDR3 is TGTGCTAGCAGCCCCCAGTTAGCGGGAGCGGAAGAGACCCAGTACTTC.